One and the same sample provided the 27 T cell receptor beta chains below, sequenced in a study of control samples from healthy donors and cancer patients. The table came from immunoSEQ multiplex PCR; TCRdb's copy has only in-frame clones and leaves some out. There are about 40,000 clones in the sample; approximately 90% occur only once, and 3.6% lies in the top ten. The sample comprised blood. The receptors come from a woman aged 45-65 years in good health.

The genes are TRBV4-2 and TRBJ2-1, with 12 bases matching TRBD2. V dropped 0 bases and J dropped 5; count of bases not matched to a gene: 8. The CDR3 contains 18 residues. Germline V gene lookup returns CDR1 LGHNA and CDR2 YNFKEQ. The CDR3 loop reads CASSQDSASGGADNEQFF. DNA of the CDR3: TGTGCCAGCAGCCAAGATTCCGCTAGCGGGGGGGCCGACAATGAGCAGTTCTTC.

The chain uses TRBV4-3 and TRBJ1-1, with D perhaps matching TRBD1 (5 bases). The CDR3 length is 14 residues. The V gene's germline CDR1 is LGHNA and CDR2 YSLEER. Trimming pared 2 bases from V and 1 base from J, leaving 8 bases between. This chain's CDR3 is CASSQRQKNTEAFF. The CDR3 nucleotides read TGCGCCAGCAGCCAAAGACAGAAGAACACTGAAGCTTTCTTT.

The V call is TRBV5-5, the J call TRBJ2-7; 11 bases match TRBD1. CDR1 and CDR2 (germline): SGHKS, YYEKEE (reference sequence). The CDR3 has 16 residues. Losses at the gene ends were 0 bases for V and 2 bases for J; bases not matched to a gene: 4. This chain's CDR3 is CASSLAGTGGAYEQYF. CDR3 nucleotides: TGTGCCAGCAGCTTGGCCGGGACAGGGGGGGCCTACGAGCAGTACTTC.

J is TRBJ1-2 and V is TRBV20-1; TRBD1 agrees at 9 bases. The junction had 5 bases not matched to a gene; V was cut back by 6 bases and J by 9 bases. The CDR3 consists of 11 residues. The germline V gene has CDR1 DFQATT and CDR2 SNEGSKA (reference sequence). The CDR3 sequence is CSARTGESYTF. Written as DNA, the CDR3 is TGCAGTGCGAGGACAGGGGAGAGCTACACCTTC.

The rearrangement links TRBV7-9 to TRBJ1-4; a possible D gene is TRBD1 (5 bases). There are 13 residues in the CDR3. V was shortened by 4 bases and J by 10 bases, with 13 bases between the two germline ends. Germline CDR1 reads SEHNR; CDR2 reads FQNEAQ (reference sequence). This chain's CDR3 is CASSSGLMGKLFF. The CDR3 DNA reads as TGTGCCAGCAGCTCGGGACTTATGGGAAAACTGTTTTTT.

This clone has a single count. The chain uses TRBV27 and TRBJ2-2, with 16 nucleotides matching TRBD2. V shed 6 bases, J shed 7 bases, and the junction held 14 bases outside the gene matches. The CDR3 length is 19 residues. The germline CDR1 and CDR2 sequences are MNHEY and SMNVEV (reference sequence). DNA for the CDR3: TGTGCCAGCAGCTTACAACCCCCGGGACTAGCGGGGGGGGGCGGGGAGCTGTTTTTT. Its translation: CASSLQPPGLAGGGGELFF.

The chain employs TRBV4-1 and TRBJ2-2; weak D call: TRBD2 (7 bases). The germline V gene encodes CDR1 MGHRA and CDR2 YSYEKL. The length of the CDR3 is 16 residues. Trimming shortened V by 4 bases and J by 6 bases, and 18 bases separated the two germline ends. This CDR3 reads CASSPRWGGASGELFF. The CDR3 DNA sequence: TGCGCCAGCAGCCCCCGTTGGGGGGGCGCCTCCGGGGAGCTGTTTTTT.

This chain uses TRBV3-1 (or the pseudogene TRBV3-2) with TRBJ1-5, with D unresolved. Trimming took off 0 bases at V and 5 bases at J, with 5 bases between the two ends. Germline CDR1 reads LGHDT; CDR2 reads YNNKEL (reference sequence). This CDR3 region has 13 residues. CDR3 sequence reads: CASSQDSYQPQHF. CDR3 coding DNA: TGTGCCAGCAGCCAAGACAGTTATCAGCCCCAGCATTTT.

CDR3 in amino acids: CASSLGQNSFNSPLHF. In DNA, the CDR3 is TGTGCCAGCAGCTTGGGGCAGAATAGCTTTAATTCACCCCTCCACTTT. This chain connects TRBV5-4 to TRBJ1-6, with unresolved D. Germline values: CDR1 SGHNT, CDR2 YYREEE (reference sequence). Trimming shortened V by 0 bases and J by 6 bases, and 13 bases separated the two germline ends. CDR3 size: 16 residues.

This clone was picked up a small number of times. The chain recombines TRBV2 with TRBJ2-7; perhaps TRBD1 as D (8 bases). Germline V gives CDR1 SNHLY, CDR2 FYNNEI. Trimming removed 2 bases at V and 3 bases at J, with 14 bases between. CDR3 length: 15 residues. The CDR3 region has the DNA TGTGCCAGCAGTGAAACAGGGGGGGGGATCTACGAGCAGTACTTC. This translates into CASSETGGGIYEQYF.

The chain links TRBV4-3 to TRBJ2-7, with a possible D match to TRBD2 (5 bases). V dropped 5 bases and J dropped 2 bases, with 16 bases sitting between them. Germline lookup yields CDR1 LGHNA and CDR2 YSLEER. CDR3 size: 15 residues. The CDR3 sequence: CASSSRWESAYEQYF. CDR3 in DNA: TGCGCCAGCAGCTCGCGATGGGAGAGCGCCTACGAGCAGTACTTC.

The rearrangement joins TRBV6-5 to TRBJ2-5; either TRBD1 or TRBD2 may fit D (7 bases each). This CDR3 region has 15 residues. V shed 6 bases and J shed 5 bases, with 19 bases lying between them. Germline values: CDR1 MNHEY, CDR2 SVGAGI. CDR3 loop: CASRMGGRGRETQYF. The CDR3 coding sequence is TGTGCCAGCAGAATGGGTGGGAGGGGGCGTGAGACCCAGTACTTC.

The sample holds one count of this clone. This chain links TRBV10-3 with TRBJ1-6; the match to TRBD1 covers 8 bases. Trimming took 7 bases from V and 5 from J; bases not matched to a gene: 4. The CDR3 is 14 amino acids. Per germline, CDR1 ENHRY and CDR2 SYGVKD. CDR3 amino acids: CAINDRGHNSPLHF. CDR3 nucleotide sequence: TGTGCCATCAATGACAGGGGACATAATTCACCCCTCCACTTT.

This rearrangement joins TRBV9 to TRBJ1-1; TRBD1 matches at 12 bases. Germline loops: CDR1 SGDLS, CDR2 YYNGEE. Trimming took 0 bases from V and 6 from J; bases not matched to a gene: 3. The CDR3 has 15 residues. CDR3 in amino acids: CASSVGGQGASEAFF. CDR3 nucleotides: TGTGCCAGCAGCGTAGGGGGACAGGGGGCTTCTGAAGCTTTCTTT.

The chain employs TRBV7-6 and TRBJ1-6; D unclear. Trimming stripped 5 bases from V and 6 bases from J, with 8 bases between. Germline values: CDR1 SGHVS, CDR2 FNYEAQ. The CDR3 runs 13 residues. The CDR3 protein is CASSTQVNSPLHF. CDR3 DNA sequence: TGTGCCAGCAGCACCCAGGTTAATTCACCCCTCCACTTT.

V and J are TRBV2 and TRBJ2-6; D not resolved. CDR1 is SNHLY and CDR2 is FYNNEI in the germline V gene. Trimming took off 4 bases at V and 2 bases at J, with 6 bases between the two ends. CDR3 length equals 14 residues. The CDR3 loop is CASSGSAGANVLTF. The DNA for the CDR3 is TGTGCCAGCAGTGGGAGCGCTGGGGCCAACGTCCTGACTTTC.

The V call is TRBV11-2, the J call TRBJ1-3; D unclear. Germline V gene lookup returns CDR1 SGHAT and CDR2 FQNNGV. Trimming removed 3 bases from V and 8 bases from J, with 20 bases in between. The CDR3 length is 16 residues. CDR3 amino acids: CASSFRDWRTGDTIYF. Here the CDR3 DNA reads TGTGCCAGCAGCTTTCGGGATTGGCGAACTGGGGACACCATATATTTT.

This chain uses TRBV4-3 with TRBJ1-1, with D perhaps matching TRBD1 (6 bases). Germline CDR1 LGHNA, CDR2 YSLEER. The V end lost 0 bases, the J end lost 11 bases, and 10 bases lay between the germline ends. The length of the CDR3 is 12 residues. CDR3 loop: CASSQDWGAAFF. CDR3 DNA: TGCGCCAGCAGCCAAGATTGGGGGGCGGCTTTCTTT.

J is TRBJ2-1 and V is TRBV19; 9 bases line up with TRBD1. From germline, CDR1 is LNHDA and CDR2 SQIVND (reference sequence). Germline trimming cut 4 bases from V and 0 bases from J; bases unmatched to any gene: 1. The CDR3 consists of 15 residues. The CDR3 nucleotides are TGTGCCAGTAGTAGACAGGGGGTCTCCTACAATGAGCAGTTCTTC. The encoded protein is CASSRQGVSYNEQFF.

This chain's CDR3 is CASSTGTGVREQYF. The CDR3, as DNA: TGTGCCAGCAGCACCGGGACAGGGGTTCGGGAGCAGTACTTC. V is TRBV7-7 and J is TRBJ2-7; 10 bases are a match to TRBD1. The CDR3 is made up of 14 amino acids. Germline lookup yields CDR1 SSHAT and CDR2 FNYEAQ (reference sequence). V shed 5 bases and J 7 bases; nucleotides not matched to a gene: 8.

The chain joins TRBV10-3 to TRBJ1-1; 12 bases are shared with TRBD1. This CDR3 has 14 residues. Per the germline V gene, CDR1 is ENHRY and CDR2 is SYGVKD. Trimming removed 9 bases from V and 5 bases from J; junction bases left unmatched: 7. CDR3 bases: TGTGCCATGGGGACAGGGGGCGAGGGGACTGAAGCTTTCTTT. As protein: CAMGTGGEGTEAFF.

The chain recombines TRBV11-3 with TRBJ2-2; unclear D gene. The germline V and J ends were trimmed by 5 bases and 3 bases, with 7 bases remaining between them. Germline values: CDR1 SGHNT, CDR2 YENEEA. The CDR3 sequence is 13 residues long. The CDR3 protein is CASSPVHTGELFF. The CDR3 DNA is TGTGCCAGCAGCCCAGTCCACACCGGGGAGCTGTTTTTT.

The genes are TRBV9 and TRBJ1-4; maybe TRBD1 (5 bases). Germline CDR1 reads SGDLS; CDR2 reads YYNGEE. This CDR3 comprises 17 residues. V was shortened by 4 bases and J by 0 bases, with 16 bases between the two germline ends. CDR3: CASSPRAGVATNEKLFF. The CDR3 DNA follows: TGTGCCAGCAGCCCCAGGGCAGGCGTTGCAACTAATGAAAAACTGTTTTTT.

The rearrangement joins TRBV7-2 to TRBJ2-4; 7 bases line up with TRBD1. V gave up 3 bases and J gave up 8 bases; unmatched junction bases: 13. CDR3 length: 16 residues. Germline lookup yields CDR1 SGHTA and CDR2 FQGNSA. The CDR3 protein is CASSFPGQRNGDIQYF. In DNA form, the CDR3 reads TGTGCCAGCAGCTTCCCGGGACAGAGAAACGGGGACATTCAGTACTTC.

The chain's CDR3 is CSVIVTARGTEAFF. The CDR3 DNA reads as TGCAGCGTGATTGTGACAGCCCGAGGGACTGAAGCTTTCTTT. J is TRBJ1-1 and V is TRBV29-1; perhaps TRBD1 as D (5 bases). Trimming removed 6 bases at V and 5 bases at J, with 19 bases between. The CDR3 spans 14 residues. Germline V CDR1 and CDR2: SQVTM, ANQGSEA.

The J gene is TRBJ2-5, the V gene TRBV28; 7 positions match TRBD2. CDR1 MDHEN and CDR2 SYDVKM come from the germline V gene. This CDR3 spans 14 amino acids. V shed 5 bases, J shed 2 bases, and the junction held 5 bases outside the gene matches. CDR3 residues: CASSPGGRQETQYF. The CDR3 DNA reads TGTGCCAGCAGTCCTGGCGGGAGACAAGAGACCCAGTACTTC. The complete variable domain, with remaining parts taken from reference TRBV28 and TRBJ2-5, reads DVKVTQSSRYLVKRTGEKVFLECVQDMDHENMFWYRQDPGLGLRLIYFSYDVKMKEKGDIPEGYSVSREKKERFSLILESASTNQTSMYLCASSPGGRQETQYFGPGTRLLVL.

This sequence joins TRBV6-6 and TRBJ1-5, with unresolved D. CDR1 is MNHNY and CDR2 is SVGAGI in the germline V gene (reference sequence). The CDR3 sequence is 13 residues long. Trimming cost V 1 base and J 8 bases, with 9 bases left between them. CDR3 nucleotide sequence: TGTGCCAGCAGTTACTACCGGTCAGAGCCCCAGCATTTT. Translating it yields CASSYYRSEPQHF.